This T cell receptor beta chain came from a study of response to subunit inactivated influenza vaccine. TCRdb redid the calling of the RT-PCR reads with MiXCR, one entry per CDR3 protein. The profile shows about 540,000 distinct CDR3 sequences, around a quarter of them singletons. CDR1 is SNHLY, CDR2 FYNNEI, per germline. The CDR3 has 16 amino acids. Trimming removed 6 bases from V and 6 bases from J; junction bases left unmatched: 7. Separately, the same data were catalogued under a study of T cells expressing NK-cell markers. Turning to that study: Making the TCR beta cDNA relied on 5'RACE template switching with UMIs. It was sorted CD3+CD56-NKG2C+, CD3+CD56+NKG2C- and CD3+CD56+NKG2C+ T cells that provided the TCR beta repertoires. The sequencing cohort of eight donors included seven HCMV-seropositive individuals and one seronegative individual. In several donors, dominant CD3+CD56+NKG2C+ clonotypes ranked among the top 10 CD8+ clonotypes. The study found these clonotypes also leading the CD3+CD56-NKG2C+ fraction in a few donors.

The chain joins TRBV2 to TRBJ2-5, with 16 bases fitting TRBD2. This TCR came from a man aged 45-65 years who received an inactivated influenza vaccine. The sequencing used CD4+ T cells sorted from PBMCs, collected roughly 13 days after vaccination. DNA of the CDR3: TGTGCCAGCAGGGGACTAGCGGGGGGGCCGATGAAGACCCAGTACTTC. Its translation: CASRGLAGGPMKTQYF. The full variable domain, completed using reference TRBV2 and TRBJ2-5, is EPEVTQTPSHQVTQMGQEVILRCVPISNHLYFYWYRQILGQKVEFLVSFYNNEISEKSEIFDDQFSVERPDGSNFTLKIRSTKLEDSAMYFCASRGLAGGPMKTQYFGPGTRLLVL.